The next 7 T cell receptor beta chains were all read from a single sample in a study of blood T cell repertoires in COVID-19. The repertoire was sequenced with immunoSEQ multiplex PCR; TCRdb's copy has only in-frame clones and lacks some. The repertoire holds 95,000 to 110,000 clones, with around 84% as singletons. The specimen was peripheral blood. These receptors all stem from a human donor in a cohort sampled during active COVID-19.

This clone is a singleton in its sample. The V call is TRBV5-1, the J call TRBJ1-1, with 9 bases lining up with TRBD1. Unmatched junction bases numbered 1, after V lost 0 bases and J lost 4 bases. This CDR3 region has 14 residues. The germline V gene encodes CDR1 SGHRS and CDR2 YFSETQ. CDR3 region: CASSLGTGVTEAFF. The CDR3 nucleotides are TGCGCCAGCAGCTTGGGGACAGGGGTCACTGAAGCTTTCTTT.

The chain has TRBV6-5 and TRBJ1-3; weak D call: TRBD1 (5 bases). Germline CDR1 MNHEY, CDR2 SVGAGI. Trimming shortened V by 4 bases and J by 2 bases, and 12 bases separated the two germline ends. The CDR3 length is 15 residues. The CDR3 DNA sequence: TGTGCCAGCAGTTCCAGGGTCGGAACTGGAAACACCATATATTTT. This codes for CASSSRVGTGNTIYF.

This chain links TRBV5-1 with TRBJ2-1; 9 nucleotides agree with TRBD1. CDR3 length: 15 residues. Germline CDR1 and CDR2: SGHRS and YFSETQ. V was pared by 4 bases and J by 9 bases, with 11 bases of the junction left unmatched. CDR3 sequence (DNA): TGCGCCAGCAGCCGCCGGGACAGGGAAAGGGGTGAGCAGTTCTTC. Encoded protein: CASSRRDRERGEQFF.

This clone appeared a single time. V gene TRBV6-6 combines with J gene TRBJ1-1; D is unresolved. This CDR3 has 13 amino acids. CDR1 MNHNY and CDR2 SVGAGI come from the germline V gene (reference sequence). V was clipped by 5 bases and J by 4 bases, with 11 bases between them. Here the CDR3 reads CASSPQIRTEAFF. Written as DNA, the CDR3 is TGTGCCAGCAGTCCCCAGATTCGCACTGAAGCTTTCTTT.

This clone was detected only once. This rearrangement joins TRBV2 to TRBJ2-5; D ambiguous. The CDR3 has 14 residues. Trimming pared 6 bases from V and 2 bases from J, leaving 13 bases between. CDR1 and CDR2 from the germline V gene are SNHLY and FYNNEI. The CDR3 loop reads CASSATPTQETQYF. As DNA, the CDR3 is TGTGCCAGCAGCGCGACTCCAACACAAGAGACCCAGTACTTC.

J is TRBJ1-2 and V is TRBV7-2; weak D call: TRBD1 (5 bases). Trimming cost V 3 bases and J 8 bases, with 13 bases left between them. Looked up from germline, CDR1 is SGHTA and CDR2 is FQGNSA. This CDR3 has 13 amino acids. In DNA, the CDR3 is TGTGCCAGCAGCTTCCAGGGTGGGTTCGGCTACACCTTC. Amino acid sequence: CASSFQGGFGYTF.

This clone was recorded only once. This CDR3 is also generated by other DNA sequences in the sample. The rearrangement joins TRBV5-5 to TRBJ2-7, with TRBD1 identical over 10 bases. This CDR3 contains 16 residues. Germline CDR1 and CDR2: SGHKS and YYEKEE (reference sequence). Trimming took 0 bases from V and 0 from J; bases not matched to a gene: 3. The chain's CDR3 is CASSLAGTGVSYEQYF. The CDR3 DNA sequence: TGTGCCAGCAGCTTGGCCGGGACAGGGGTCTCCTACGAGCAGTACTTC.